Shown below are 21 T cell receptor beta chains from a single sample sequenced in a study of CD8+ T cells in alopecia areata. RNA was isolated and reverse transcribed to cDNA, the sequencing template. Profiled with immunoSEQ multiplex PCR; TCRdb holds only in-frame clones, not every one. The data hold tens of thousands of clones, with around 46% observed a single time. The treatment is: oral pan-JAK inhibitor, 5-10 mg twice daily. The sequenced sample was CD8+ T cells sorted from blood, obtained at roughly week 36, from a patient treated with tofacitinib. The receptors were gathered from a human donor with alopecia areata.

This clone was counted a single time. The rearrangement uses TRBV2 and TRBJ2-1; D not resolved. The germline gives CDR1 SNHLY, CDR2 FYNNEI. Trimming pared 6 bases from V and 1 base from J, leaving 13 bases between. CDR3 size: 15 residues. The CDR3 here is CASSPDFGSYNEQFF. For the CDR3, the DNA is TGTGCCAGCAGCCCCGACTTTGGTTCCTACAATGAGCAGTTCTTC.

Only a few counts were recorded for this clone. CDR3 sequence: CASSLADSSYNEQFF. DNA of the CDR3: TGTGCCAGCAGTCTAGCGGATAGCTCCTACAATGAGCAGTTCTTC. The chain uses TRBV7-3 and TRBJ2-1; 7 nucleotides match TRBD2. Germline CDR1 reads SGHTA; CDR2 reads FQGTGA. Germline trimming cut 6 bases from V and 0 bases from J; bases unmatched to any gene: 5. The CDR3 is made up of 15 amino acids.

The chain employs TRBV29-1 and TRBJ2-3; TRBD1 matches at 8 bases. Germline V gene sequence: CDR1 SQVTM, CDR2 ANQGSEA. The CDR3 has 19 residues. V lost 7 bases, J lost 3 bases, and 24 bases stayed unmatched. The CDR3 sequence: CSAFSRGLTGEKRTDTQYF. DNA of the CDR3: TGCAGCGCCTTCTCTCGGGGGTTGACAGGGGAAAAGAGGACAGATACGCAGTATTTT.

J is TRBJ2-2 and V is TRBV27; 10 bases fit TRBD2. Trimming took 7 bases from V and 7 from J; bases not matched to a gene: 6. The CDR3 loop spans 14 amino acids. The germline CDR1 and CDR2 sequences are MNHEY and SMNVEV (reference sequence). CDR3 sequence reads: CASTSSGSGGELFF. As DNA, the CDR3 is TGTGCCAGCACGTCTAGCGGGAGCGGCGGGGAGCTGTTTTTT.

As DNA, the CDR3 is TGCGCCAGCAGCCAAGAGCCAGGGGAAGTAATTGGGGCCAACGTCCTGACTTTC. Translation gives CASSQEPGEVIGANVLTF. This sequence joins TRBV4-1 and TRBJ2-6, with D possibly being TRBD1 (6 bases). The CDR3 runs to 18 residues. V was shortened by 0 bases and J by 3 bases, with 15 bases between the two germline ends. Germline V gene lookup returns CDR1 MGHRA and CDR2 YSYEKL.

The V gene is TRBV20-1, the J gene TRBJ2-2; D is unclear. The V gene's germline CDR1 is DFQATT and CDR2 SNEGSKA (reference sequence). The CDR3 is 11 amino acids. The V gene lost 7 bases and the J gene lost 6 bases, with 9 bases spanning the gap. The CDR3 loop is CSVPNSGELFF. The CDR3 DNA reads TGCAGTGTCCCTAATTCCGGGGAGCTGTTTTTT.

The J gene is TRBJ2-7, the V gene TRBV29-1; perhaps TRBD1 as D (6 bases). The CDR3 length is 12 residues. V was cut by 1 base and J by 6 bases, with 10 bases left in between. Germline CDR1 SQVTM, CDR2 ANQGSEA. The CDR3 DNA follows: TGCAGCGTTGAAGTTCTAGGGGGCGAGCAGTACTTC. Translation: CSVEVLGGEQYF.

The chain is built from TRBV4-3 and TRBJ2-1, with D unresolved. The germline V and J ends were trimmed by 1 base and 9 bases, with 4 bases remaining between them. The CDR3 totals 11 residues. Germline loops: CDR1 LGHNA, CDR2 YSLEER. The DNA for the CDR3 is TGCGCCAGCAGCCAAGTAGGTGAGCAGTTCTTC. Translating gives CASSQVGEQFF.

The V call is TRBV4-1, the J call TRBJ1-1; TRBD1 agrees at 7 bases. CDR3 length: 16 amino acids. From germline, CDR1 is MGHRA and CDR2 YSYEKL. The V segment lost 3 bases and the J segment 1 base; nucleotides outside the gene matches: 8. The CDR3 spells CASSHVWRGQNTEAFF. In nucleotides, the CDR3 is TGCGCCAGCAGCCATGTCTGGAGGGGGCAGAACACTGAAGCTTTCTTT.

In its sample, this clone was seen a few times. The V and J genes are TRBV30 and TRBJ1-5; a weak D match, TRBD1 (6 bases). The CDR3 loop spans 14 amino acids. The V and J ends lost 0 bases and 6 bases respectively, with 12 bases between them. CDR1 is GTSNPN, CDR2 SVGIG, per germline (reference sequence). Written as DNA, the CDR3 is TGTGCCTGGAGTGTACTGGGGGCAGGTCAGCCCCAGCATTTT. Protein: CAWSVLGAGQPQHF.

This clone is judged medium-sized. V and J are TRBV28 and TRBJ2-7, with no clear D. This CDR3 has 13 amino acids. Trimming stripped 3 bases from V and 0 bases from J, with 6 bases between. CDR1 and CDR2 (germline): MDHEN, SYDVKM. CDR3 sequence (DNA): TGTGCCAGCAGTTTTGGCAGCTCCTACGAGCAGTACTTC. It is translated as CASSFGSSYEQYF. The whole variable domain, remainder taken from reference TRBV28 and TRBJ2-7, is DVKVTQSSRYLVKRTGEKVFLECVQDMDHENMFWYRQDPGLGLRLIYFSYDVKMKEKGDIPEGYSVSREKKERFSLILESASTNQTSMYLCASSFGSSYEQYFGPGTRLTVT.

A single count supports this clone. This CDR3 reads CAWSPEISGNTIYF. CDR3 nucleotides: TGTGCCTGGAGTCCAGAGATCTCTGGAAACACCATATATTTT. V usage is TRBV30 and J usage is TRBJ1-3; D is ambiguous. The CDR3 sequence is 14 residues long. The germline V gene has CDR1 GTSNPN and CDR2 SVGIG (reference sequence). V was clipped by 2 bases and J by 0 bases, with 8 bases between them.

The chain uses TRBV7-9 and TRBJ2-3; no clear D gene. V lost 5 bases and J 4 bases, leaving 13 bases between the germline ends. The germline V gene encodes CDR1 SEHNR and CDR2 FQNEAQ (reference sequence). The CDR3 totals 14 residues. The DNA of the CDR3 is TGTGCCAGCAGCCGGCCCCTAGAAGCAGATACGCAGTATTTT. Its protein product is CASSRPLEADTQYF.

V and J are TRBV5-6 and TRBJ2-3, with 9 nucleotides matching TRBD2. The CDR3 extends over 15 amino acids. J gave up 7 bases and V 2 bases, and 8 bases lay outside the gene matches. CDR1 is SGHDT, CDR2 YYEEEE, per germline. CDR3 bases: TGTGCCAGCAGCTTAGGCGGGAGGGCCCCAAATACGCAGTATTTT. The encoded protein is CASSLGGRAPNTQYF. Full variable domain (rest looked up from reference TRBV5-6 and TRBJ2-3): DAGVTQSPTHLIKTRGQQVTLRCSPKSGHDTVSWYQQALGQGPQFIFQYYEEEERQRGNFPDRFSGHQFPNYSSELNVNALLLGDSALYLCASSLGGRAPNTQYFGPGTRLTVL.

The chain couples TRBV29-1 to TRBJ2-2; D call uncertain. CDR3 length: 14 residues. Per germline, CDR1 SQVTM and CDR2 ANQGSEA. V was pared by 3 bases and J by 0 bases, with 8 bases between. The CDR3, as DNA: TGCAGCGTTGATGGCCAGTCGAACACCGGGGAGCTGTTTTTT. Translation gives CSVDGQSNTGELFF.

The chain employs TRBV9 and TRBJ2-1; 8 nucleotides align to TRBD2. This CDR3 region has 15 residues. Germline assignment: CDR1 SGDLS and CDR2 YYNGEE. V lost 0 bases to trimming and J lost 8 bases; unmatched junction nucleotides: 7. CDR3 sequence: CASSVGPGGPHEQFF. The CDR3 coding sequence is TGTGCCAGCAGCGTAGGGCCGGGAGGGCCCCATGAGCAGTTCTTC.

The chain links TRBV29-1 to TRBJ2-5; no clear D gene. Germline-derived CDR1 and CDR2 are SQVTM and ANQGSEA. V gave up 0 bases and J gave up 4 bases, with 12 bases separating them. CDR3 length: 14 amino acids. The CDR3, as DNA: TGCAGCGTTGAAGATAATGCGCGCGGAGAGACCCAGTACTTC. Translating it yields CSVEDNARGETQYF.

The table lists this clone with a few counts. The V and J genes are TRBV27 and TRBJ2-1; D is possibly TRBD1 (5 bases). This CDR3 spans 14 amino acids. Trimming removed 2 bases from V and 0 bases from J, with 5 bases in between. Germline V lookup: CDR1 MNHEY, CDR2 SMNVEV (reference sequence). Written as DNA, the CDR3 is TGTGCCAGCAGTTTAAGGGGCTCCTACAATGAGCAGTTCTTC. It is translated as CASSLRGSYNEQFF.

There are a few counts of this clone. The chain combines TRBV11-2 with TRBJ2-7; D ambiguous. This CDR3 has 12 amino acids. The germline V gene encodes CDR1 SGHAT and CDR2 FQNNGV. V lost 2 bases to trimming and J lost 6 bases, with 8 bases between them. CDR3 sequence (DNA): TGTGCCAGCAGCTTATCTAAGGTCGAGCAGTACTTC. Residues: CASSLSKVEQYF.

J is TRBJ2-3 and V is TRBV7-9; no clear D. The CDR3 covers 14 residues. The germline V gene encodes CDR1 SEHNR and CDR2 FQNEAQ (reference sequence). V lost 5 bases and J lost 3, with 12 bases in between. CDR3 in DNA: TGTGCCAGCAGCCCGGTACCTCCGACAGATACGCAGTATTTT. Translated: CASSPVPPTDTQYF. The whole variable domain, remainder taken from reference TRBV7-9 and TRBJ2-3, is DTGVSQNPRHKITKRGQNVTFRCDPISEHNRLYWYRQTLGQGPEFLTYFQNEAQLEKSRLLSDRFSAERPKGSFSTLEIQRTEQGDSAMYLCASSPVPPTDTQYFGPGTRLTVL.

The J gene is TRBJ2-7, the V gene TRBV28; D is tentatively TRBD1 or TRBD2 (7 bases each). Trimming cost V 6 bases and J 6 bases, with 24 bases left between them. The CDR3 has 16 amino acids. CDR1 MDHEN and CDR2 SYDVKM come from the germline V gene. The CDR3 bases are TGTGCCAGCAGCCTAACCAGGGGGGGAACTTGGATCGAGCAGTACTTC. As protein: CASSLTRGGTWIEQYF.